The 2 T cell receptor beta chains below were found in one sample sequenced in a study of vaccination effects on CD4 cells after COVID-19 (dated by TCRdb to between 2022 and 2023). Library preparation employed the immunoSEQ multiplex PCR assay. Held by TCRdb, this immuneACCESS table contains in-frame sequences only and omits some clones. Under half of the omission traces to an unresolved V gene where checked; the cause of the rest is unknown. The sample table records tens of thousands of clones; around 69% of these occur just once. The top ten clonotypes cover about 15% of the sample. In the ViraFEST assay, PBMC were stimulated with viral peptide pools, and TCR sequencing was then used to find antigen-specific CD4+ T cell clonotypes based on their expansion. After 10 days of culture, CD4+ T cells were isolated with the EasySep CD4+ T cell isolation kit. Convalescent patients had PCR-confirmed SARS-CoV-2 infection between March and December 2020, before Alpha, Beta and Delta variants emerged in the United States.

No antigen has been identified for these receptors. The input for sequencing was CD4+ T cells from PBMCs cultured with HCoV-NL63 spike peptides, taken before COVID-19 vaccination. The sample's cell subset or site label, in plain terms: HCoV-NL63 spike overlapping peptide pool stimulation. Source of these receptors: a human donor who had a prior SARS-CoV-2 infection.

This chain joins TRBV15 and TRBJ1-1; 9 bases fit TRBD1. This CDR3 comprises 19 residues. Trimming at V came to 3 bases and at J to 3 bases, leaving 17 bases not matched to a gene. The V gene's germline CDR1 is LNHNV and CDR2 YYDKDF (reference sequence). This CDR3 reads CATSSTPAGTGIGDTEAFF. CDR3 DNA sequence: TGTGCCACCAGCAGTACTCCGGCCGGGACAGGGATCGGAGACACTGAAGCTTTCTTT.

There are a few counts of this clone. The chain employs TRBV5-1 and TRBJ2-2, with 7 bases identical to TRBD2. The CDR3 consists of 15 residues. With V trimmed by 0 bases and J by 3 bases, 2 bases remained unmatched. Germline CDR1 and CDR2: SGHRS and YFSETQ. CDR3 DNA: TGCGCCAGCAGCTTGGTGGGGAGGGACACCGGGGAGCTGTTTTTT. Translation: CASSLVGRDTGELFF.